These 21 T cell receptor beta chains came from one sample sequenced in a study of CD8+CD57+ T cells in acquired aplastic anemia. Profiling of TCR beta VDJ combinations and CDR3 sequences used genomic DNA as template. TCRdb passed the reads through MiXCR, listing each CDR3 protein once. The sample contains about 190,000 distinct CDR3 sequences, 50% to 55% of which appear only once. The material sequenced was sorted CD4+, CD8+, or CD8+CD57+ T cells (not recorded which) from PBMCs. The receptors shown here come from a human donor in good health, serving as a control.

The sample holds many counts of this clonotype. CDR3 nucleotides: TGTGCCAGCAGTCCAGGCCGAGCGAACACCGGGGAGCTGTTTTTT. Translated: CASSPGRANTGELFF. V gene TRBV12-3 or TRBV12-4 combines with J gene TRBJ2-2; D remains ambiguous. The CDR3 contains 15 residues. Trimming left V 5 bases short and J 0 bases short, with 10 bases between.

Here the CDR3 reads CASTGWGTRDYEQYF. For the CDR3, the DNA is TGTGCCAGCACGGGGTGGGGGACGAGGGACTACGAGCAGTACTTC. The J gene is TRBJ2-7, the V gene TRBV7-9; TRBD1 or TRBD2 may be the D gene (5 bases each). Per germline, CDR1 SEHNR and CDR2 FQNEAQ (reference sequence). V was pared by 7 bases and J by 3 bases, with 19 bases between. This CDR3 is built from 15 residues.

The chain links TRBV7-2 to TRBJ2-3; 13 nucleotides match TRBD2. With 6 bases clipped from V and 11 bases from J, the junction kept 11 bases outside the gene matches. Per the germline V gene, CDR1 is SGHTA and CDR2 is FQGNSA. This CDR3 spans 15 amino acids. The CDR3 coding sequence is TGTGCCAGCAGACCAGGGGGGACTAGCGGGAATGAGCAGTATTTT. It translates to CASRPGGTSGNEQYF.

This clonotype turned up a few times. The chain has TRBV7-9 and TRBJ2-3, with D possibly being TRBD1 (6 bases). Trimming left V 1 base short and J 4 bases short, with 15 bases between. The CDR3 is 16 residues long. The germline V gene has CDR1 SEHNR and CDR2 FQNEAQ (reference sequence). The CDR3 DNA sequence: TGTGCCAGCAGCTTAGGAACGACAGGACTCGCAGATACGCAGTATTTT. As protein: CASSLGTTGLADTQYF.

The chain links TRBV18 to TRBJ2-7, with 8 bases aligning to TRBD1. J lost 0 bases, V lost 5 bases, and 3 bases had no gene match. This CDR3 region has 14 residues. Per the germline V gene, CDR1 is KGHSH and CDR2 is LQKENI. The CDR3 DNA is TGTGCCAGCTCAGGACAGGGTAACTCCTACGAGCAGTACTTC. Amino acids: CASSGQGNSYEQYF.

The chain links TRBV25-1 to TRBJ1-3; the D gene is possibly TRBD1 (5 bases). The V gene's germline CDR1 is MGHDK and CDR2 SYGVNS. Trimming pared 1 base from V and 11 bases from J, leaving 9 bases between. The CDR3 consists of 12 residues. The CDR3 DNA sequence: TGTGCCAGCAGTGAATTTGGGACGTCCATATATTTT. It translates to CASSEFGTSIYF. Full variable domain (missing parts from reference TRBV25-1 and TRBJ1-3): EADIYQTPRYLVIGTGKKITLECSQTMGHDKMYWYQQDPGMELHLIHYSYGVNSTEKGDLSSESTVSRIRTEHFPLTLESARPSHTSQYLCASSEFGTSIYFGEGSWLTVV.

The rearrangement uses TRBV6-1 and TRBJ1-4; TRBD1 aligns across 12 bases. CDR3 length: 15 residues. Germline V gives CDR1 MNHNS, CDR2 SASEGT. V lost 5 bases and J lost 9; bases outside the gene matches: 7. CDR3 in DNA: TGTGCCAGCAGTTACGGGGGACAGGGGGCGCAAAAACTGTTTTTT. Protein product: CASSYGGQGAQKLFF.

This clonotype occurred a few times. Germline is not matched at one junction end, which may reflect a read error. The chain links TRBV19 to TRBJ2-6; no firm D call. Germline V gene lookup returns CDR1 LNHDA and CDR2 SQIVND (reference sequence). This CDR3 region has 14 residues. CDR3 nucleotide sequence: TGTGCCAGTACTATACAAGGTGGGGCCAACGTCCTGACTTTC. Its protein product is CASTIQGGANVLTF. The full variable domain, completed using reference TRBV19 and TRBJ2-6, is DGGITQSPKYLFRKEGQNVTLSCEQNLNHDAMYWYRQDPGQGLRLIYYSQIVNDFQKGDIAEGYSVSREKKESFPLTVTSAQKNPTAFYLCASTIQGGANVLTFGAGSRLTVL.

J is TRBJ2-7 and V is TRBV10-2, with 8 bases fitting TRBD1. Germline CDR1 reads WSHSY; CDR2 reads SAAADI. This CDR3 is 17 amino acids long. Trimming removed 7 bases from V and 3 bases from J; junction bases left unmatched: 17. This chain's CDR3 is CASTWTGSTEAFYEQYF. The CDR3 nucleotides are TGCGCCAGCACCTGGACAGGGAGCACTGAAGCTTTCTACGAGCAGTACTTC.

This clonotype showed up many times. The chain combines TRBV7-2 with TRBJ2-5, with D possibly being TRBD1 (6 bases). This CDR3 is 13 amino acids long. Germline-derived CDR1 and CDR2 are SGHTA and FQGNSA. The V gene lost 1 base and the J gene lost 10 bases, with 13 bases spanning the gap. The CDR3 reads CASSLGEGVVQYF. CDR3 bases: TGTGCCAGCAGCTTAGGAGAGGGGGTGGTCCAGTACTTC. The variable domain in full, completed from reference TRBV7-2 and TRBJ2-5, reads GAGVSQSPSNKVTEKGKDVELRCDPISGHTALYWYRQSLGQGLEFLIYFQGNSAPDKSGLPSDRFSAERTGGSVSTLTIQRTQQEDSAVYLCASSLGEGVVQYFGPGTRLLVL.

This clonotype has at least ten counts. The chain recombines TRBV28 with TRBJ1-6; tentative D call: TRBD1 (6 bases). V dropped 6 bases and J dropped 10 bases, with 10 bases sitting between them. The germline V gene encodes CDR1 MDHEN and CDR2 SYDVKM. The CDR3 runs to 12 residues. CDR3 region: CASRDSSSPLHF. The CDR3 DNA reads as TGTGCCAGCAGGGACAGTTCGTCACCCCTCCACTTT.

This clonotype was seen many times. The chain combines TRBV7-2 with TRBJ2-3; 11 bases match TRBD2. The CDR3 sequence is 15 residues long. Germline V lookup: CDR1 SGHTA, CDR2 FQGNSA. The ends lost 5 bases at V and 6 bases at J; junction bases unmatched: 7. The CDR3 DNA reads as TGTGCCAGCAGCATTAGCGGGGGGGCGGGGGATACGCAGTATTTT. This encodes CASSISGGAGDTQYF.

This clonotype was picked up a small number of times. The CDR3 nucleotides are TGTGCCAGCAGCCTTAGCGGGGAGGATGTAGTGGATGAGCAGTTCTTC. It yields the protein CASSLSGEDVVDEQFF. The chain recombines TRBV7-9 with TRBJ2-1, with 8 positions matching TRBD2. The CDR3 totals 16 residues. The ends lost 5 bases at V and 8 bases at J; junction bases unmatched: 14. Germline values: CDR1 SEHNR, CDR2 FQNEAQ (reference sequence).

In its sample, this clonotype was seen a few times. The J gene is TRBJ1-3, the V gene TRBV3-1; possibly TRBD1 for D (5 bases). Trimming pared 3 bases from V and 4 bases from J, leaving 10 bases between. CDR3 size: 14 residues. From germline, CDR1 is LGHDT and CDR2 YNNKEL (reference sequence). CDR3 amino acids: CASSHPGSGNTIYF. CDR3 in DNA: TGTGCCAGCAGCCACCCAGGGAGCGGAAACACCATATATTTT.

The DNA for the CDR3 is TGCGCCAGCAAACAGGGCAGTGGCGAGCAGTACTTC. It translates to CASKQGSGEQYF. This rearrangement joins TRBV4-1 to TRBJ2-7; D may be TRBD1 (6 bases). CDR1 MGHRA and CDR2 YSYEKL come from the germline V gene. The V end was cut by 7 bases, the J end by 6 bases, with 13 bases between. The CDR3 loop spans 12 amino acids.

The chain employs TRBV7-6 and TRBJ2-1; D might be TRBD2 (5 bases). The CDR3 length is 11 residues. Trimming left V 4 bases short and J 8 bases short, with 6 bases between. Germline loops: CDR1 SGHVS, CDR2 FNYEAQ. CDR3 loop: CASSSGYEQFF. The CDR3 region has the DNA TGTGCCAGCAGCTCGGGGTATGAGCAGTTCTTC.

There are many counts of this clonotype. V usage is TRBV3-1 and J usage is TRBJ1-2, with TRBD1 as a possible D gene (5 bases). Trimming cost V 4 bases and J 4 bases, with 16 bases left between them. Germline CDR1 LGHDT, CDR2 YNNKEL (reference sequence). This CDR3 comprises 15 residues. The CDR3 protein is CASSPSGTVPYGYTF. CDR3 in DNA: TGTGCCAGCAGCCCCTCCGGGACCGTCCCCTATGGCTACACCTTC.

This sequence joins TRBV12-3 or TRBV12-4 and TRBJ1-6, with a tentative D call TRBD1 (5 bases). This CDR3 has 14 amino acids. The V end lost 1 base, the J end lost 10 bases, and 11 bases lay between the germline ends. CDR3 coding DNA: TGTGCCAGCAGTTTAGTAGGGGTTCGCTCACCCCTCCACTTT. Its protein is CASSLVGVRSPLHF.

Concerning this clonotype itself: A much larger clone sits a single nucleotide away, making a read error possible. The chain carries TRBV25-1 and TRBJ2-7; D is ambiguous. The germline CDR1 and CDR2 sequences are MGHDK and SYGVNS. There are 11 residues in the CDR3. The CDR3 here is CAWSASYGQYF. CDR3 nucleotide sequence: TGTGCCTGGAGTGCTTCCTACGGGCAGTACTTC.

There are many counts of this clonotype. This sequence joins TRBV7-3 and TRBJ1-1, with D perhaps TRBD1 (6 bases). The CDR3 contains 15 residues. Germline CDR1 reads SGHTA; CDR2 reads FQGTGA. The V gene lost 1 base and the J gene lost 6 bases, with 15 bases spanning the gap. Here the CDR3 DNA reads TGTGCCAGCAGCTTAAAACTGAGGGGGGCCCCTGAAGCTTTCTTT. It yields the protein CASSLKLRGAPEAFF.

This rearrangement joins TRBV9 to TRBJ1-5, with D perhaps TRBD1 (5 bases). The germline V gene has CDR1 SGDLS and CDR2 YYNGEE. Trimming stripped 4 bases from V and 11 bases from J, with 19 bases between. This CDR3 is built from 14 residues. The CDR3 bases are TGTGCCAGCAGCCCCAGGGTCAGTGGGGAGACCCAGCATTTT. It is translated as CASSPRVSGETQHF.